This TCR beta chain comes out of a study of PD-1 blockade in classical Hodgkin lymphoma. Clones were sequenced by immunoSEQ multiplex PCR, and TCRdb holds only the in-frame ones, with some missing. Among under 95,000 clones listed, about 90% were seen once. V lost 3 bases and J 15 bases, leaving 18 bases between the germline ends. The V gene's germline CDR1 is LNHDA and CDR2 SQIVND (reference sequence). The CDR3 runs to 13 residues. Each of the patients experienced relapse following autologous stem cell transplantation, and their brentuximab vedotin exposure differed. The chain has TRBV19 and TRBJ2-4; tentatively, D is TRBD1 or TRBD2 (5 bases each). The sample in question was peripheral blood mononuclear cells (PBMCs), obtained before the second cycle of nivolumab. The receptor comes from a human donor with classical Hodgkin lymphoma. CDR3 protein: CASSISLEGRRYF. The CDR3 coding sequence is TGTGCCAGTAGTATCTCCCTTGAGGGGCGCCGGTACTTC. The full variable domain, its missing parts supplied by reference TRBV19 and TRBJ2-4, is DGGITQSPKYLFRKEGQNVTLSCEQNLNHDAMYWYRQDPGQGLRLIYYSQIVNDFQKGDIAEGYSVSREKKESFPLTVTSAQKNPTAFYLCASSISLEGRRYFGAGTRLSVL.